This T cell receptor beta chain comes out of a study of blood T cells in healthy people across ages. Germline V gene data show CDR1 as SEHNR and CDR2 as FQNEAQ (reference sequence). The CDR3 covers 18 residues. Unmatched junction bases numbered 20, after V lost 5 bases and J lost 6 bases. A J-beta primer mix and a sample-barcoded 5' primer were used in a second PCR of roughly 6 to 11 cycles. TCRdb reanalysed the 5' RACE reads using MiXCR and keeps one entry per CDR3 protein. The table includes about 780,000 distinct CDR3 sequences, around 50% detected once. This TCR was sampled from an elderly man in good health. The genes are TRBV7-9 and TRBJ2-7; 9 bases match TRBD1. Material: blood. The CDR3 sequence is CASSPGDRAGPWGVEQYF. CDR3 DNA sequence: TGTGCCAGCAGCCCTGGGGACAGGGCCGGACCATGGGGAGTCGAGCAGTACTTC.